The 14 T cell receptor beta chains in this list originate from one sample, sequenced in a study of shared clonotypes between healthy human individuals. Clones were sequenced by immunoSEQ multiplex PCR, and TCRdb holds only the in-frame ones, with some missing. There are some 95,000 clones in the sample; around two thirds occur only once, and 45% lies in the top ten. Sample: memory CD8+ T cells sorted from blood. Subset noted: CD45RO+ cells pooled with CCR7-negative TemRA cells. Receptors originate from a man aged 25 to 40 in good health.

This clone was seen ten or more times. CDR3 in amino acids: CASSMSGAGELFF. CDR3 bases: TGTGCCAGTAGTATGTCAGGGGCCGGGGAGCTGTTTTTT. The chain links TRBV19 to TRBJ2-2; D is perhaps TRBD1 (6 bases). This CDR3 has 13 amino acids. Trimming took 3 bases from V and 6 from J, leaving 8 bases between them. Germline lookup yields CDR1 LNHDA and CDR2 SQIVND (reference sequence). Variable domain in full (rest from reference TRBV19 and TRBJ2-2): DGGITQSPKYLFRKEGQNVTLSCEQNLNHDAMYWYRQDPGQGLRLIYYSQIVNDFQKGDIAEGYSVSREKKESFPLTVTSAQKNPTAFYLCASSMSGAGELFFGEGSRLTVL.

This chain uses TRBV21-1 with TRBJ2-5; TRBD2 was called by the table and not checked on the DNA. TRBV21-1 is designated a pseudogene. This CDR3 spans 16 amino acids. This chain's CDR3 is CASSKEASGGVKTQYF. The DNA for the CDR3 is TGTGCCAGCAGCAAAGAGGCTAGCGGGGGCGTAAAGACCCAGTACTTC.

This clone was detected once. The V call is TRBV5-6, the J call TRBJ1-2; D is uncertain. CDR1 is SGHDT, CDR2 YYEEEE, per germline. Between the trimmed V and J ends, which lost 4 bases and 1 base, there was a span of 14 bases. CDR3 size: 15 residues. The CDR3 loop reads CASSMASGLNYGYTF. The CDR3 nucleotides are TGTGCCAGCAGCATGGCAAGCGGTCTTAACTATGGCTACACCTTC.

The chain combines TRBV7-9 with TRBJ1-4, with D unclear. V was cut by 3 bases and J by 2 bases, with 16 bases left in between. Germline loops: CDR1 SEHNR, CDR2 FQNEAQ (reference sequence). CDR3 length: 17 residues. CDR3 amino acids: CASSFLSRVGTNEKLFF. In nucleotides, the CDR3 is TGTGCCAGCAGCTTTTTGAGTAGAGTGGGGACTAATGAAAAACTGTTTTTT.

The V and J genes are TRBV28 and TRBJ2-7; no definite D call. Germline CDR1 MDHEN, CDR2 SYDVKM. This CDR3 spans 14 amino acids. V lost 5 bases and J 0 bases, leaving 11 bases between the germline ends. Here the CDR3 reads CASSESRPSYEQYF. Written as DNA, the CDR3 is TGTGCCAGCAGTGAGTCGCGACCCTCCTACGAGCAGTACTTC.

This clone came up a few times. The rearrangement links TRBV28 to TRBJ1-6; TRBD1 agrees at 9 bases. The CDR3 contains 14 residues. Germline V gives CDR1 MDHEN, CDR2 SYDVKM. Trimming at V came to 4 bases and at J to 5 bases, leaving 0 bases not matched to a gene. CDR3 nucleotide sequence: TGTGCCAGCAGTTGGGACAGGGATAATTCACCCCTCCACTTT. Its translation is CASSWDRDNSPLHF.

This clone was counted a few times. The rearrangement uses TRBV27 and TRBJ2-3; D is ambiguous. The CDR3 has 14 amino acids. Per germline, CDR1 MNHEY and CDR2 SMNVEV (reference sequence). The V end lost 10 bases, the J end lost 2 bases, and 16 bases lay between the germline ends. The CDR3 is CATGLRYHTDTQYF. The CDR3 bases are TGTGCCACTGGATTGCGGTACCACACAGATACGCAGTATTTT.

This clone has only a few counts. This chain links TRBV5-6 with TRBJ2-3; TRBD2 matches at 13 bases. The junction had 3 bases not matched to a gene; V was cut back by 2 bases and J by 3 bases. The CDR3 totals 16 residues. The germline CDR1 and CDR2 sequences are SGHDT and YYEEEE. CDR3 DNA: TGTGCCAGCAGCTTCGGACTAGCGGGAGAAACAGATACGCAGTATTTT. Its translation is CASSFGLAGETDTQYF.

This clone was recorded a few times. The gene calls are TRBV4-1 and TRBJ1-5, with D unclear. The CDR3 sequence is 16 residues long. Germline loops: CDR1 MGHRA, CDR2 YSYEKL. V was clipped by 2 bases and J by 6 bases, with 17 bases between them. The CDR3 DNA is TGCGCCAGCAGCCAATTCCCCTTTTCTGAGGGTCAGCCCCAGCATTTT. This sequence encodes CASSQFPFSEGQPQHF.

The chain employs TRBV7-9 and TRBJ2-1; the D gene is possibly TRBD2 (5 bases). V lost 1 base and J lost 4, with 14 bases in between. In germline, CDR1 is SEHNR, CDR2 FQNEAQ (reference sequence). The CDR3 length is 16 residues. This CDR3 is CASSLVDIGKYNEQFF. The CDR3 DNA reads TGTGCCAGCAGCTTAGTAGATATCGGGAAATACAATGAGCAGTTCTTC. Looking up the rest from reference TRBV7-9 and TRBJ2-1 gives the full variable domain: DTGVSQNPRHKITKRGQNVTFRCDPISEHNRLYWYRQTLGQGPEFLTYFQNEAQLEKSRLLSDRFSAERPKGSFSTLEIQRTEQGDSAMYLCASSLVDIGKYNEQFFGPGTRLTVL.

CDR3 sequence reads: CASSFVGALTEAFF. The DNA for the CDR3 is TGTGCCAGCAGTTTCGTAGGGGCGCTTACTGAAGCTTTCTTT. The chain has TRBV27 and TRBJ1-1; tentatively, D is TRBD1 (5 bases). This CDR3 has 14 residues. Between the trimmed V and J ends, which lost 3 bases and 5 bases, there was a span of 13 bases. The germline CDR1 and CDR2 sequences are MNHEY and SMNVEV (reference sequence).

The chain employs TRBV4-1 and TRBJ2-7; 10 bases agree with TRBD2. This CDR3 comprises 15 residues. Germline CDR1 and CDR2: MGHRA and YSYEKL. Germline trimming cut 1 base from V and 5 bases from J; bases unmatched to any gene: 5. CDR3 bases: TGCGCCAGCAGCCAAGGCGGTCTAGCGGGAGACGAGCAGTACTTC. Its protein product is CASSQGGLAGDEQYF.

CDR3 sequence (DNA): TGTGCCAGTAGTGCTACTAGCGGGAGGGCCCATGAGCAGTTCTTC. Translating it yields CASSATSGRAHEQFF. The chain uses TRBV19 and TRBJ2-1; 13 bases align to TRBD2. J gave up 8 bases and V 5 bases, and 6 bases lay outside the gene matches. The CDR3 length is 15 residues. Germline assignment: CDR1 LNHDA and CDR2 SQIVND (reference sequence).

This clone was seen only once. The CDR3 is CASSQDRGGVDYGYTF. In DNA, the CDR3 is TGTGCCAGCAGCCAAGACAGGGGAGGGGTTGACTATGGCTACACCTTC. The rearrangement links TRBV5-5 to TRBJ1-2; 8 nucleotides agree with TRBD1. The CDR3 runs 16 residues. With 4 bases clipped from V and 3 bases from J, the junction kept 11 bases outside the gene matches. Germline V CDR1 and CDR2: SGHKS, YYEKEE (reference sequence).